This T cell receptor beta chain comes out of a study of human T cells and chemical hapten exposure. Study-wide results and caveats: DPC sensitization left the count of TCRs above 1 in 1000 unchanged.

V was pared by 5 bases and J by 7 bases, with 11 bases between. CDR3 length: 11 amino acids. In germline, CDR1 is DFQATT, CDR2 SNEGSKA (reference sequence). Indicated time point: pre-sensitization, week 0. Treatment in this sample: therapeutic diphenylcyclopropenone sensitization with weekly scalp DPC. This clonotype was seen ten or more times. Its antigen is as yet unknown. MiXCR was run by TCRdb on the RACE reads, yielding one entry per CDR3 protein. The sample holds 85,000 to 130,000 distinct CDR3 sequences, 12% seen once. The material sequenced was whole blood, taken in connection with sensitization to the hapten diphenylcyclopropenone (DPC). The gene calls are TRBV20-1 and TRBJ1-1; D may be TRBD1 (5 bases). The sequence came from a woman between 50 and 59 years old with alopecia areata. Some clones in this sample may be carry-over from other donors' samples. In DNA form, the CDR3 reads TGCAGTGCTGGGACGGTAGATGAAGCTTTCTTT. Encoded protein: CSAGTVDEAFF.